Presented here are 23 T cell receptor beta chains from one specimen sequenced in a study of OX40 agonist ivuxolimab in advanced cancers. Sequencing used immunoSEQ multiplex PCR; TCRdb keeps in-frame clones, though not all of them. The table shows about 80,000 clones, with over 85% occurring only once. The starting material was CD4+ or CD8+ T cells sorted from blood, obtained in a trial of the OX40 agonist ivuxolimab. The receptors shown here come from an adult with an advanced solid tumor such as melanoma, head and neck, liver or kidney cancer.

The CDR3 here is CASSLSLEETQYF. The CDR3 bases are TGTGCCAGCAGCTTAAGTTTAGAGGAGACCCAGTACTTC. The chain joins TRBV7-7 to TRBJ2-5; D uncertain. CDR1 and CDR2 from the germline V gene are SSHAT and FNYEAQ (reference sequence). The V end lost 2 bases, the J end lost 5 bases, and 9 bases lay between the germline ends. The CDR3 totals 13 residues.

The chain combines TRBV5-6 with TRBJ1-2; no firm D call. Trimming cost V 2 bases and J 0 bases, with 11 bases left between them. This CDR3 contains 15 residues. Germline CDR1 SGHDT, CDR2 YYEEEE. The DNA of the CDR3 is TGTGCCAGCAGCTTTGCAGTCGTGTCTAACTATGGCTACACCTTC. This encodes CASSFAVVSNYGYTF.

Worth noting for this clone: The identical CDR3 is also encoded by other nucleotide sequences in the sample. This chain uses TRBV6-1 with TRBJ2-5, with a tentative D call TRBD2 (6 bases). CDR3 length: 15 amino acids. The V and J ends lost 4 bases and 3 bases respectively, with 15 bases between them. Germline lookup yields CDR1 MNHNS and CDR2 SASEGT. CDR3 region: CASSGGDSPKETQYF. The CDR3 DNA is TGTGCCAGCAGTGGTGGGGACTCACCTAAAGAGACCCAGTACTTC.

The CDR3 protein is CASSQNRRIYNEQFF. Written as DNA, the CDR3 is TGTGCCAGCAGCCAGAACAGGAGGATCTACAATGAGCAGTTCTTC. The V gene is TRBV5-8, the J gene TRBJ2-1; the D call may be TRBD1 or TRBD2 (5 bases each). V lost 4 bases, J lost 3 bases, and 14 bases lay in between. In germline, CDR1 is SGHTS, CDR2 YDEGEE. The CDR3 runs to 15 residues.

V and J are TRBV4-1 and TRBJ2-7; 16 bases are shared with TRBD2. In germline, CDR1 is MGHRA, CDR2 YSYEKL. There are 21 residues in the CDR3. V lost 1 base and J lost 0; bases outside the gene matches: 12. CDR3: CASSQVGRGLAGGPGSYEQYF. CDR3 DNA: TGCGCCAGCAGCCAAGTGGGTAGGGGACTAGCGGGAGGGCCGGGCTCCTACGAGCAGTACTTC.

The rearrangement joins TRBV6-6 to TRBJ1-4; 7 nucleotides line up with TRBD1. V dropped 6 bases and J dropped 0; count of bases not matched to a gene: 1. The CDR3 consists of 14 residues. CDR1 MNHNY and CDR2 SVGAGI come from the germline V gene (reference sequence). The CDR3 here is CASRGTATNEKLFF. CDR3 nucleotide sequence: TGTGCCAGCAGGGGGACAGCAACTAATGAAAAACTGTTTTTT.

The V call is TRBV7-9, the J call TRBJ2-7, with 8 bases fitting TRBD1. Losses at the gene ends were 4 bases for V and 2 bases for J; bases not matched to a gene: 7. Germline assignment: CDR1 SEHNR and CDR2 FQNEAQ (reference sequence). This CDR3 is built from 15 residues. For the CDR3, the DNA is TGTGCCAGCAGCTCTGACCCGACAGGGGCCTACGAGCAGTACTTC. Amino acid sequence: CASSSDPTGAYEQYF.

This clone appeared a single time. The CDR3 loop is CASSRGVTEAFF. The CDR3 coding sequence is TGTGCCAGCTCCCGGGGCGTCACTGAAGCTTTCTTT. V is TRBV18 and J is TRBJ1-1; TRBD1 might be the D (5 bases). The CDR3 has 12 residues. Germline V gives CDR1 KGHSH, CDR2 LQKENI. The germline V and J ends were trimmed by 6 bases and 4 bases, with 9 bases remaining between them.

V gene TRBV14 combines with J gene TRBJ1-2; no reliable D call. The CDR3 has 15 amino acids. The V end was cut by 4 bases, the J end by 4 bases, with 16 bases between. CDR1 SGHDN and CDR2 FVKESK come from the germline V gene. This CDR3 is CASSPPLGGLYGYTF. CDR3 bases: TGTGCCAGCAGCCCCCCCCTCGGAGGCCTCTATGGCTACACCTTC.

The V and J genes are TRBV29-1 and TRBJ1-1, with D uncertain. The CDR3 sequence is 11 residues long. Germline lookup yields CDR1 SQVTM and CDR2 ANQGSEA. The V gene lost 1 base and the J gene lost 7 bases, with 7 bases spanning the gap. CDR3 sequence (DNA): TGCAGCGTTGAAGGGACGAGTGAAGCTTTCTTT. This gives the protein CSVEGTSEAFF.

This chain joins TRBV5-1 and TRBJ2-7; 9 nucleotides agree with TRBD1. The CDR3 covers 15 residues. The V gene end was trimmed by 3 bases and the J gene end by 0 bases; junction bases not matched to a gene: 4. Germline lookup yields CDR1 SGHRS and CDR2 YFSETQ. CDR3 sequence reads: CASSSPGQGSYEQYF. The CDR3 DNA reads as TGCGCCAGCAGCTCGCCGGGACAGGGCTCCTACGAGCAGTACTTC.

The genes are TRBV6-5 and TRBJ1-1, with D hard to call. The germline V gene has CDR1 MNHEY and CDR2 SVGAGI. V lost 6 bases to trimming and J lost 1 base, with 15 bases between them. CDR3 length: 15 residues. CDR3 in amino acids: CASREQFWSNTEAFF. CDR3 DNA: TGTGCCAGCAGAGAGCAGTTCTGGTCGAACACTGAAGCTTTCTTT.

V usage is TRBV14 and J usage is TRBJ2-6; D uncertain. V lost 6 bases, J lost 0 bases, and 9 bases lay in between. This CDR3 is built from 15 residues. The germline V gene encodes CDR1 SGHDN and CDR2 FVKESK. The CDR3 protein is CASRFSASGANVLTF. The CDR3 DNA sequence: TGTGCCAGCAGATTTAGTGCCTCTGGGGCCAACGTCCTGACTTTC.

This clone is a singleton in its sample. CDR3 in DNA: TGTGCCAGCAGTATGACAGGGGAAGAGAATCAGCCCCAGCATTTT. Encoded protein: CASSMTGEENQPQHF. V and J are TRBV28 and TRBJ1-5, with 8 positions matching TRBD1. J lost 4 bases, V lost 5 bases, and 7 bases had no gene match. The CDR3 has 15 amino acids. Germline assignment: CDR1 MDHEN and CDR2 SYDVKM.

The rearrangement joins TRBV6-5 to TRBJ1-5; D perhaps matches TRBD1 (5 bases). Trimming took 5 bases from V and 7 from J, leaving 12 bases between them. This CDR3 comprises 13 residues. Germline-derived CDR1 and CDR2 are MNHEY and SVGAGI. CDR3 DNA sequence: TGTGCCAGCAGTCCCAGGGATGGCCAGCCCCAGCATTTT. Residues: CASSPRDGQPQHF.

This clone appeared a single time. The gene calls are TRBV19 and TRBJ2-6; tentative D call: TRBD1 (5 bases). The CDR3 is 13 residues long. Trimming stripped 6 bases from V and 15 bases from J, with 18 bases between. Germline CDR1 is LNHDA and CDR2 is SQIVND (reference sequence). The CDR3 nucleotides are TGTGCCAGTAGCTTCGGACACCTGAATGACCTGACTTTC. This translates into CASSFGHLNDLTF.

The rearrangement uses TRBV28 and TRBJ2-1, with 9 positions matching TRBD2. Germline V gene sequence: CDR1 MDHEN, CDR2 SYDVKM. The CDR3 has 16 amino acids. V shed 2 bases, J shed 3 bases, and the junction held 5 bases outside the gene matches. The CDR3, as DNA: TGTGCCAGCAGTTTACCTACTAGCGGGCTCTACAATGAGCAGTTCTTC. It yields the protein CASSLPTSGLYNEQFF.

The V gene is TRBV21-1, the J gene TRBJ1-4; TRBD1, as called in the table, went unchecked against the DNA. TRBV21-1 is reported as a pseudogene. The length of the CDR3 is 16 residues. CDR3 protein: CASSKAGGTGGEKLFF. The CDR3 bases are TGTGCCAGCAGCAAAGCGGGCGGGACAGGTGGCGAAAAACTGTTTTTT.

The CDR3 DNA is TGTGCCAGCTCAGAACGGCAGGGGGCTCTGGGGTACGAGCAGTACTTC. Protein product: CASSERQGALGYEQYF. The V gene is TRBV18, the J gene TRBJ2-7, with 8 bases matching TRBD1. Losses at the gene ends were 5 bases for V and 4 bases for J; bases not matched to a gene: 13. The germline gives CDR1 KGHSH, CDR2 LQKENI. This CDR3 contains 16 residues. Full variable domain (outside the CDR3, taken from reference TRBV18 and TRBJ2-7): NAGVMQNPRHLVRRRGQEARLRCSPMKGHSHVYWYRQLPEEGLKFMVYLQKENIIDESGMPKERFSAEFPKEGPSILRIQQVVRGDSAAYFCASSERQGALGYEQYFGPGTRLTVT.

The chain combines TRBV7-2 with TRBJ2-2, with unresolved D. With 4 bases removed from V and 0 bases from J, the gap between germline ends came to 12 bases. This CDR3 comprises 16 residues. Germline CDR1 SGHTA, CDR2 FQGNSA. The CDR3 DNA follows: TGTGCCAGCAGCTCTATGGTCGGAACGAACACCGGGGAGCTGTTTTTT. This sequence encodes CASSSMVGTNTGELFF.

This rearrangement joins TRBV7-8 to TRBJ1-2, with no clear D. The CDR3 sequence is 14 residues long. V lost 2 bases and J lost 4, with 11 bases in between. Germline assignment: CDR1 SGHVS and CDR2 FQNEAQ. CDR3 DNA sequence: TGTGCCAGCAGCTTAACCATGATGGGCTATGGCTACACCTTC. The encoded protein is CASSLTMMGYGYTF.

J is TRBJ2-1 and V is TRBV29-1; 7 nucleotides agree with TRBD2. CDR1 and CDR2 from the germline V gene are SQVTM and ANQGSEA. The CDR3 runs to 12 residues. V gave up 4 bases and J gave up 5 bases; unmatched junction bases: 2. The chain's CDR3 is CSVGGGNNEQFF. The CDR3, as DNA: TGCAGCGTTGGGGGGGGAAACAATGAGCAGTTCTTC.

V and J are TRBV29-1 and TRBJ1-2, with a weak D call TRBD1 (5 bases). Germline CDR1 and CDR2: SQVTM and ANQGSEA. This CDR3 has 8 amino acids. V lost 6 bases and J lost 10, with 6 bases in between. The CDR3 DNA reads as TGCAGCGTGGGACCCTACACCTTC. Translated: CSVGPYTF.